This T cell receptor beta chain is drawn from a study of T cell changes during pregnancy in multiple sclerosis. TCRdb keeps only in-frame clones here, not all; method: immunoSEQ multiplex PCR. This sample has tens of thousands of clones, with nearly 90% found just once. The CDR3 is 11 residues long. Trimming removed 5 bases from V and 1 base from J, with 3 bases in between. Germline CDR1 is MDHEN and CDR2 is SYDVKM. The sample was peripheral blood, taken in the first trimester of pregnancy. The chain recombines TRBV28 with TRBJ2-7; D unclear. The source is a female donor with multiple sclerosis, enrolled in a pregnancy study. CDR3 sequence: CASSESYEQYF. The CDR3 DNA sequence: TGTGCCAGCAGTGAGTCCTACGAGCAGTACTTC. The full variable domain, its missing parts supplied by reference TRBV28 and TRBJ2-7, is DVKVTQSSRYLVKRTGEKVFLECVQDMDHENMFWYRQDPGLGLRLIYFSYDVKMKEKGDIPEGYSVSREKKERFSLILESASTNQTSMYLCASSESYEQYFGPGTRLTVT.